This section outlines one T cell receptor beta chain sequence together with its context. Its matching antigen is unknown. This record belongs to a study of identical twins. TCRdb re-called the 5' RACE reads with MiXCR, one entry per CDR3 protein. The sample has around 1.7 million distinct CDR3 sequences, about 31% seen once; the top ten hold around 0.3%. Overall study results and limits: Abundant cord blood beta clonotypes carried fewer insertions; memory repertoires showed none.

The specimen sequenced was cord blood. The receptor comes from a newborn girl in good health.

The CDR3 bases are TGCAGTGCTACTCCCACCGGGGGACAGTTTATGCTAGCCAAAAACATTCAGTACTTC. It is translated as CSATPTGGQFMLAKNIQYF. J is TRBJ2-4 and V is TRBV20-1; perhaps TRBD1 as D (7 bases). Trimming cost V 4 bases and J 0 bases, with 25 bases left between them. The CDR3 runs 19 residues. Germline V lookup: CDR1 DFQATT, CDR2 SNEGSKA (reference sequence).